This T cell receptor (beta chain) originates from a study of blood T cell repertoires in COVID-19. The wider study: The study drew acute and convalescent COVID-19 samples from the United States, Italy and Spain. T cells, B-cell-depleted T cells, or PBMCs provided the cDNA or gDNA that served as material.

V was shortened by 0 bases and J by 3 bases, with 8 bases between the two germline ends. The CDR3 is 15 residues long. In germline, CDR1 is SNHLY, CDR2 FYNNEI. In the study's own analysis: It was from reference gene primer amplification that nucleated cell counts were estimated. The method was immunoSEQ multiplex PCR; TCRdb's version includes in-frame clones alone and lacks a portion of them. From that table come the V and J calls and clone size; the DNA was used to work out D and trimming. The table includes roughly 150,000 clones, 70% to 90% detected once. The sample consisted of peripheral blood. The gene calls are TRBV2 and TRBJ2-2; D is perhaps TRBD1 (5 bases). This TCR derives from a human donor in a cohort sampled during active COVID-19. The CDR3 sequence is CASSEARQYTGELFF. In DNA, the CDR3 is TGTGCCAGCAGTGAAGCGCGACAGTACACCGGGGAGCTGTTTTTT.